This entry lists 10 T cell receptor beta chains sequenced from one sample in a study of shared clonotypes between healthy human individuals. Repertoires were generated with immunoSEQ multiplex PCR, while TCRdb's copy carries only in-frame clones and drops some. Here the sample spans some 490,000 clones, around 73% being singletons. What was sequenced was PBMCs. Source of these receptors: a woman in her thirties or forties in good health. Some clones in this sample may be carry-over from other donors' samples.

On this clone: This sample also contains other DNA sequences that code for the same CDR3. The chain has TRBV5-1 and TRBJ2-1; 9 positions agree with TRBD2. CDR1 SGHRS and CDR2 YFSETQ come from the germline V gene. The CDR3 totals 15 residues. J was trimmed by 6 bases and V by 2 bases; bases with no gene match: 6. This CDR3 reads CASSLGLAGTNEQFF. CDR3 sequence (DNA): TGCGCCAGCAGCTTAGGGCTAGCGGGAACCAATGAGCAGTTCTTC. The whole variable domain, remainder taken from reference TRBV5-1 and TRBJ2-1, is KAGVTQTPRYLIKTRGQQVTLSCSPISGHRSVSWYQQTPGQGLQFLFEYFSETQRNKGNFPGRFSGRQFSNSRSEMNVSTLELGDSALYLCASSLGLAGTNEQFFGPGTRLTVL.

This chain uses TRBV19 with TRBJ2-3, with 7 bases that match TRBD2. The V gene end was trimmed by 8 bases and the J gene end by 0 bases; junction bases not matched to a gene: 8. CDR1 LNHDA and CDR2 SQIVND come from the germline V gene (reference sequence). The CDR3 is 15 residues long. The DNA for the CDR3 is TGTGCCAGTTCCCGACTAGCACCAAGCACAGATACGCAGTATTTT. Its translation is CASSRLAPSTDTQYF.

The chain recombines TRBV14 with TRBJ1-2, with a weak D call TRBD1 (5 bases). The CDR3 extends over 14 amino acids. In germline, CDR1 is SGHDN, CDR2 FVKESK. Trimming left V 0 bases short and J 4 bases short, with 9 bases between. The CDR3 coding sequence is TGTGCCAGCAGCCAAGAAGCAGGGCCCTATGGCTACACCTTC. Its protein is CASSQEAGPYGYTF.

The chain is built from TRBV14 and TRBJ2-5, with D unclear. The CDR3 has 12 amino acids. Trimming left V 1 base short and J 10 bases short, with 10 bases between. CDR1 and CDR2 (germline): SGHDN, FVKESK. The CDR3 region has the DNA TGTGCCAGCAGCCAAGGAAGGAGTTTCCAGTACTTC. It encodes CASSQGRSFQYF.

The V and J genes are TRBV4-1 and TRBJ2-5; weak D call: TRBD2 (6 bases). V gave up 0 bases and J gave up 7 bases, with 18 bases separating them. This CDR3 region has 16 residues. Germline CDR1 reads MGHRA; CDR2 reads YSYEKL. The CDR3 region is CASSQDSASVDWTQYF. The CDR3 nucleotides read TGCGCCAGCAGCCAAGATTCGGCTAGCGTTGACTGGACCCAGTACTTC.

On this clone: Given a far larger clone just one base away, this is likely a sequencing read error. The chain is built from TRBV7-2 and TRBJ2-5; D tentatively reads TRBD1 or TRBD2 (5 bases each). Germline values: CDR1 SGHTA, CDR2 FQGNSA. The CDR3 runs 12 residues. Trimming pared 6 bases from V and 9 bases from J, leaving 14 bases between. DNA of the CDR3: TGTGCCAGCAGGCAGGGAATGGAGGCCCAGTACTTC. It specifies CASRQGMEAQYF.

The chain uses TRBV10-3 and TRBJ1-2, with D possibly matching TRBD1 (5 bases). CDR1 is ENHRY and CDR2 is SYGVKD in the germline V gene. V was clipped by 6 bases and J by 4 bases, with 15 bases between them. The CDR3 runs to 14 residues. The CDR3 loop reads CAIRESGTSYGYTF. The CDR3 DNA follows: TGTGCCATCAGGGAAAGCGGGACCTCCTATGGCTACACCTTC.

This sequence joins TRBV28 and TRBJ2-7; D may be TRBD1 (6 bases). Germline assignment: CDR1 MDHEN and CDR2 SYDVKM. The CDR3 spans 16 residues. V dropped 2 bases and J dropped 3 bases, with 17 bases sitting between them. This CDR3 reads CASSLKGLDSHYEQYF. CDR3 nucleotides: TGTGCCAGCAGTTTAAAAGGTTTGGACAGCCACTACGAGCAGTACTTC.

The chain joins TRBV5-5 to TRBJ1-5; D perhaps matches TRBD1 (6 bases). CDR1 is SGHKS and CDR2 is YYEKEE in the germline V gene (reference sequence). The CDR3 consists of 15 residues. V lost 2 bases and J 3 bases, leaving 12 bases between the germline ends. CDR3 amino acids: CASSFGTHYNQPQHF. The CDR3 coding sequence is TGTGCCAGCAGCTTCGGGACACACTACAATCAGCCCCAGCATTTT.

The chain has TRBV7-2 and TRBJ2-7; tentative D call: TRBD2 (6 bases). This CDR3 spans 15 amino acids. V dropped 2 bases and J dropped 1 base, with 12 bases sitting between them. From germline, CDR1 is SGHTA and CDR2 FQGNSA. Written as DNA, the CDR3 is TGTGCCAGCAGCTTAAGGCTGACTAGATCCTACGAGCAGTACTTC. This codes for CASSLRLTRSYEQYF.